This is a list of T cell receptor beta chains from one sample in a study of blood T cell repertoires in COVID-19. TCRdb's copy holds only in-frame clones and misses some; the assay was immunoSEQ multiplex PCR. The sample includes approximately 320,000 clones, just under 90% of them seen just once. Material: peripheral blood. These receptors all come from a woman in her 30s with COVID-19, enrolled during active disease. The CDR3 runs from the conserved cysteine through the conserved F or W. The D gene is left open where the match is weak. Not every row has a clone size; where given, it reads once, few, many or a size class.

.	.	TRBJ1-1	TRBV7-2	CASSLVSAGNTEAFF	TGTGCCAGCAGCTTAGTCTCCGCCGGGAACACTGAAGCTTTCTTT
.	TRBD1	TRBJ1-2	TRBV6-5	CASSSPGTGLGYTF	TGTGCCAGCAGTTCCCCCGGGACAGGGCTTGGCTACACCTTC
.	.	TRBJ1-1	TRBV7-9	CASSLKPAGMGSGEAFF	TGTGCCAGCAGTCTTAAGCCAGCGGGGATGGGGTCGGGTGAAGCTTTCTTT
once	.	TRBJ2-7	TRBV14	CASSQYTYEQYF	TGTGCCAGCAGCCAATATACCTACGAGCAGTACTTC
.	.	TRBJ1-2	TRBV7-2	CASSSSDSDYGYTF	TGTGCCAGCAGCTCATCAGACAGCGATTATGGCTACACCTTC
.	.	TRBJ1-4	TRBV5-1	CASSLEGVANEKLFF	TGCGCCAGCAGCTTGGAGGGGGTGGCTAATGAAAAACTGTTTTTT
once	TRBD1	TRBJ1-6	TRBV20-1	CSASLVRGPSPLHF	TGCAGTGCTAGTTTGGTCAGGGGGCCTTCACCCCTCCACTTT
.	TRBD2	TRBJ2-7	TRBV27	CASRGGAKQYF	TGTGCCAGTCGGGGGGGGGCCAAGCAGTACTTC
.	.	TRBJ2-7	TRBV5-6	CASSLRQKYEQYF	TGTGCCAGCAGCTTGAGACAGAAGTACGAGCAGTACTTC
.	TRBD2	TRBJ2-5	TRBV5-4	CASRGGETQYF	TGTGCCAGCAGGGGGGGGGAGACCCAGTACTTC
.	.	TRBJ1-2	TRBV7-6	CASSLAQGNGYTF	TGTGCCAGCAGCTTAGCACAGGGAAATGGCTACACCTTC
.	.	TRBJ1-2	TRBV6-1	CASSEGLLSYGYTF	TGTGCCAGCAGTGAAGGATTACTTTCCTATGGCTACACCTTC
.	TRBD1	TRBJ1-1	TRBV9	CASSVKFRGQGRMNTEAFF	TGTGCCAGCAGCGTAAAATTCCGCGGACAGGGTCGGATGAACACTGAAGCTTTCTTT
.	TRBD1	TRBJ2-1	TRBV27	CASRRTWTSGTDNEQFF	TGTGCCAGCAGAAGGACCTGGACTTCCGGGACAGACAATGAGCAGTTCTTC
.	TRBD2	TRBJ2-7	TRBV6-6	CASSQGAGARGEQYF	TGTGCCAGCAGTCAGGGAGCGGGGGCTCGTGGGGAGCAGTACTTC
.	.	TRBJ2-2	TRBV7-7	CASSRTTGNTGELFF	TGTGCCAGCAGCCGAACGACAGGGAACACCGGGGAGCTGTTTTTT
.	.	TRBJ1-1	TRBV6-6	CASSYRQITLNTEAFF	TGTGCCAGCAGTTACAGACAGATTACTTTGAACACTGAAGCTTTCTTT
few	TRBD1	TRBJ1-2	TRBV27	CASRASGGYGYTF	TGTGCCAGCAGAGCCTCAGGGGGCTATGGCTACACCTTC
.	.	TRBJ2-5	TRBV18	CASSPGGRETQYF	TGTGCCAGCTCACCAGGAGGTCGGGAGACCCAGTACTTC
.	.	TRBJ2-5	TRBV5-4	CASSFLGVETQYF	TGTGCCAGCAGCTTCCTAGGAGTGGAGACCCAGTACTTC
.	.	TRBJ2-4	TRBV7-9	CASSSSKRASKNIQYF	TGTGCCAGCAGCTCCTCGAAACGAGCGTCCAAAAACATTCAGTACTTC
.	.	TRBJ2-1	TRBV19	CASSGDTYNEQFF	TGTGCCAGTAGTGGCGACACCTACAATGAGCAGTTCTTC
.	TRBD1	TRBJ1-2	TRBV25-1	CASSRTGDYGYTF	TGTGCCAGCAGTCGGACAGGGGATTATGGCTACACCTTC
few	.	TRBJ1-2	TRBV6-4	CASSEGQSYGYTF	TGTGCCAGCAGTGAAGGACAGTCCTATGGCTACACCTTC
few	.	TRBJ1-1	TRBV15	CATSRVARGNTEAFF	TGTGCCACCAGCAGAGTTGCCAGGGGGAACACTGAAGCTTTCTTT
.	.	TRBJ2-7	TRBV28	CASSFFRAYEQYF	TGTGCCAGCAGTTTTTTCAGGGCATACGAGCAGTACTTC
.	TRBD2	TRBJ2-5	TRBV11-2	CASSSTTSGGKETQYF	TGTGCCAGCAGCTCAACGACTAGCGGGGGGAAAGAGACCCAGTACTTC
once	.	TRBJ2-1	TRBV14	CASSQDEKLASGYNEQFF	TGTGCCAGCAGCCAAGATGAAAAGTTGGCTTCTGGCTACAATGAGCAGTTCTTC
many	.	TRBJ2-7	TRBV24-1	CATSDSYTGPYEQYF	TGTGCCACCAGTGATTCATATACAGGACCCTACGAGCAGTACTTC
few	.	TRBJ1-1	TRBV1	CTSSPAPTGDEAFF	TGCACCAGCAGCCCCGCGCCGACAGGGGATGAAGCTTTCTTT
once	.	TRBJ1-6	TRBV21-1	CASSNHSNRGNSPLHF	TGTGCCAGCAGCAATCACAGTAACAGAGGGAATTCACCCCTCCACTTT
.	TRBD1	TRBJ1-2	TRBV18	CASSPPTGIYGYTF	TGTGCCAGCTCACCCCCGACAGGGATTTATGGCTACACCTTC
.	.	TRBJ2-7	TRBV20-1	CSAIFGEQYF	TGCAGTGCTATTTTCGGGGAGCAGTACTTC
.	TRBD1	TRBJ1-2	TRBV10-1	CASNYPGTGGRYTF	TGCGCCAGCAACTACCCCGGGACAGGGGGGAGGTACACCTTC
.	.	TRBJ1-4	TRBV6-2/TRBV6-3	CASSPTSRVVGEKLFF	TGTGCCAGCAGCCCTACGAGCAGGGTCGTGGGTGAAAAACTGTTTTTT
.	.	TRBJ1-2	TRBV27	CASSLVGTHYGYTF	TGTGCCAGCAGTTTAGTGGGGACTCACTATGGCTACACCTTC
.	.	TRBJ2-7	TRBV4-1	CASSLEFSGVLREQYF	TGCGCCAGCAGCCTAGAATTCTCGGGGGTATTACGCGAGCAGTACTTC
.	.	TRBJ1-3	TRBV2	CASSHEQGGNTIYF	TGTGCCAGCAGTCATGAACAGGGCGGAAACACCATATATTTT
few	.	TRBJ1-2	TRBV5-1	CASSGGFRGLANYGYTF	TGCGCCAGCTCGGGGGGATTCAGGGGCTTGGCTAACTATGGCTACACCTTC
.	.	TRBJ2-3	TRBV14	CASSPELPDTQYF	TGTGCCAGCAGCCCCGAACTCCCCGATACGCAGTATTTT
.	TRBD2	TRBJ2-7	TRBV28	CASRSGGHNEQYF	TGTGCCAGCCGCAGCGGGGGGCACAACGAGCAGTACTTC
.	.	TRBJ2-1	TRBV29-1	CSVEGLDNNEQFF	TGCAGCGTTGAAGGACTAGATAACAATGAGCAGTTCTTC
once	.	TRBJ2-4	TRBV1	CTSSQGGAPKGKNIQYF	TGCACCAGCAGCCAAGGTGGGGCCCCTAAGGGCAAAAACATTCAGTACTTC
.	.	TRBJ1-6	TRBV27	CASSSTNRGSPLHF	TGTGCCAGCAGCTCGACAAATAGAGGGTCACCCCTCCACTTT
.	.	TRBJ1-5	TRBV18	CASSPLSGAQEQPQHF	TGTGCCAGCTCACCGCTTTCAGGGGCGCAGGAACAGCCCCAGCATTTT
.	.	TRBJ2-3	TRBV28	CASSLREVGGDTQYF	TGTGCCAGCAGTTTAAGAGAGGTTGGTGGTGATACGCAGTATTTT